The 30 T cell receptor beta chains reported below all come from one sample, sequenced in a study of blood T cell repertoires in COVID-19. The method was immunoSEQ multiplex PCR; TCRdb's version includes in-frame clones alone and lacks a portion of them. The sample has about 200,000 clones; roughly 80% are singletons. The sample taken for sequencing was peripheral blood. All receptors come from a man in his 60s with COVID-19, enrolled during active disease.

The chain is built from TRBV5-1 and TRBJ1-4; possibly TRBD1 for D (5 bases). Germline loops: CDR1 SGHRS, CDR2 YFSETQ. This CDR3 has 16 residues. The V end lost 4 bases, the J end lost 2 bases, and 15 bases lay between the germline ends. CDR3 in amino acids: CASSPRGGFTNEKLFF. The CDR3 DNA reads TGCGCCAGCAGCCCCCGCGGGGGGTTCACTAATGAAAAACTGTTTTTT. The entire variable domain, with the rest obtained from reference TRBV5-1 and TRBJ1-4, is as follows: KAGVTQTPRYLIKTRGQQVTLSCSPISGHRSVSWYQQTPGQGLQFLFEYFSETQRNKGNFPGRFSGRQFSNSRSEMNVSTLELGDSALYLCASSPRGGFTNEKLFFGSGTQLSVL.

This clone showed up just once. The same CDR3 can be traced to other DNA sequences in this sample. The gene calls are TRBV4-1 and TRBJ1-5, with D tentatively TRBD1 (5 bases). CDR1 and CDR2 (germline): MGHRA, YSYEKL. This CDR3 is built from 15 residues. V was shortened by 2 bases and J by 4 bases, with 12 bases between the two germline ends. The chain's CDR3 is CASSQSGQGNQPQHF. The CDR3 DNA reads as TGCGCCAGCAGCCAAAGCGGGCAGGGTAATCAGCCCCAGCATTTT.

V gene TRBV6-1 combines with J gene TRBJ2-2; D is possibly TRBD1 (5 bases). This CDR3 has 15 amino acids. Trimming pared 3 bases from V and 4 bases from J, leaving 12 bases between. CDR1 is MNHNS and CDR2 is SASEGT in the germline V gene. CDR3 amino acids: CASSDVAGITGELFF. CDR3 DNA sequence: TGTGCCAGCAGTGACGTAGCAGGGATCACCGGGGAGCTGTTTTTT.

The CDR3 sequence is CASRGDRAYEQYF. CDR3 nucleotides: TGTGCCAGCAGGGGGGACAGGGCCTACGAGCAGTACTTC. V gene TRBV6-6 combines with J gene TRBJ2-7, with TRBD1 matching over 9 bases. Per germline, CDR1 MNHNY and CDR2 SVGAGI (reference sequence). Trimming at V came to 6 bases and at J to 2 bases, leaving 2 bases not matched to a gene. There are 13 residues in the CDR3.

The chain joins TRBV24-1 to TRBJ2-5, with no clear D. The V and J ends lost 4 bases and 5 bases respectively, with 10 bases between them. This CDR3 spans 13 amino acids. Germline CDR1 and CDR2: KGHDR and SFDVKD. CDR3 coding DNA: TGTGCCACCAGTGACCCTCTCAGGGAGACCCAGTACTTC. Encoded protein: CATSDPLRETQYF.

The chain is built from TRBV7-9 and TRBJ2-1; 10 positions match TRBD1. This CDR3 has 15 amino acids. Germline values: CDR1 SEHNR, CDR2 FQNEAQ (reference sequence). The junction had 9 bases not matched to a gene; V was cut back by 5 bases and J by 8 bases. CDR3 in DNA: TGTGCCAGCAGCCTTGGACAGGGGGGTTCGGATGAGCAGTTCTTC. Its protein product is CASSLGQGGSDEQFF.

This chain uses TRBV2 with TRBJ2-3; tentatively, D is TRBD1 (5 bases). The CDR3 length is 15 residues. Germline CDR1 and CDR2: SNHLY and FYNNEI. Trimming stripped 2 bases from V and 1 base from J, with 10 bases between. The CDR3: CASSESLGGTDTQYF. CDR3 coding DNA: TGTGCCAGCAGTGAAAGCCTAGGGGGCACAGATACGCAGTATTTT.

The chain couples TRBV4-1 to TRBJ1-1, with 10 bases lining up with TRBD1. This CDR3 has 16 residues. V was pared by 6 bases and J by 4 bases, with 11 bases of the junction left unmatched. CDR1 is MGHRA, CDR2 YSYEKL, per germline. This CDR3 is CASRRGGQGIGTEAFF. CDR3 coding DNA: TGCGCCAGCAGACGGGGGGGACAGGGGATTGGCACTGAAGCTTTCTTT.

The CDR3 DNA follows: TGTGCCAGCAGCGTTGACAGGGGGAACTCTGGAAACACCATATATTTT. Translating gives CASSVDRGNSGNTIYF. The chain is built from TRBV5-6 and TRBJ1-3; 9 nucleotides match TRBD1. The CDR3 totals 16 residues. Germline V gene lookup returns CDR1 SGHDT and CDR2 YYEEEE. V lost 4 bases, J lost 0 bases, and 5 bases stayed unmatched.

The chain recombines TRBV4-3 with TRBJ1-3; the match to TRBD1 covers 12 bases. This CDR3 has 17 amino acids. Germline CDR1 LGHNA, CDR2 YSLEER. Trimming at V came to 0 bases and at J to 4 bases, leaving 4 bases not matched to a gene. This CDR3 reads CASSQEGQGAYGNTIYF. As DNA, the CDR3 is TGCGCCAGCAGCCAAGAGGGACAGGGGGCGTACGGAAACACCATATATTTT.

The chain employs TRBV27 and TRBJ2-3, with D unclear. Germline V gives CDR1 MNHEY, CDR2 SMNVEV (reference sequence). CDR3 length: 14 residues. V was clipped by 3 bases and J by 6 bases, with 13 bases between them. CDR3 DNA: TGTGCCAGCAGTTTCTCAGGTGTGTCGGATACGCAGTATTTT. Protein product: CASSFSGVSDTQYF.

The chain is built from TRBV14 and TRBJ2-2, with 9 bases matching TRBD2. Looked up from germline, CDR1 is SGHDN and CDR2 is FVKESK. The V segment lost 4 bases and the J segment 2 bases; nucleotides outside the gene matches: 5. The CDR3 covers 16 residues. Here the CDR3 DNA reads TGTGCCAGCAGCCTTAGCGGGAGCACAAACACCGGGGAGCTGTTTTTT. Residues: CASSLSGSTNTGELFF.

The chain links TRBV3-1 (or the pseudogene TRBV3-2) to TRBJ1-5; unclear D gene. Trimming took 2 bases from V and 0 from J, leaving 5 bases between them. The CDR3 totals 14 residues. In germline, CDR1 is LGHDT, CDR2 YNNKEL (reference sequence). DNA for the CDR3: TGTGCCAGCAGCCAACGAGATAGCAATCAGCCCCAGCATTTT. Protein: CASSQRDSNQPQHF.

There are a few counts of this clone. J is TRBJ1-4 and V is TRBV2, with 9 positions matching TRBD1. The CDR3 totals 14 residues. Germline V gives CDR1 SNHLY, CDR2 FYNNEI. Trimming took 4 bases from V and 6 from J; bases not matched to a gene: 3. The CDR3 nucleotides read TGTGCCAGCAGTGGACAGGGGGTGGATGAAAAACTGTTTTTT. Translation gives CASSGQGVDEKLFF.

The chain uses TRBV18 and TRBJ1-6; the D is unclear. V was pared by 4 bases and J by 9 bases, with 13 bases between. From germline, CDR1 is KGHSH and CDR2 LQKENI. CDR3 size: 14 residues. The CDR3 DNA sequence: TGTGCCAGCTCACGCGCGGAGGGAGCTTCACCCCTCCACTTT. Its translation is CASSRAEGASPLHF. Complete variable domain (other parts from reference TRBV18 and TRBJ1-6): NAGVMQNPRHLVRRRGQEARLRCSPMKGHSHVYWYRQLPEEGLKFMVYLQKENIIDESGMPKERFSAEFPKEGPSILRIQQVVRGDSAAYFCASSRAEGASPLHFGNGTRLTVT.

The chain joins TRBV23-1 to TRBJ1-3, with a weak D call TRBD1 (6 bases). TRBV23-1 is treated as an ORF (open reading frame) with a function not yet certain. This CDR3 has 15 residues. Trimming took off 2 bases at V and 0 bases at J, with 8 bases between the two ends. The CDR3 DNA reads TGCGCCAGCAGTCAAGGGGGCACCTCTGGAAACACCATATATTTT. Its protein is CASSQGGTSGNTIYF.

This clone has only one observation. V and J are TRBV27 and TRBJ1-2, with TRBD1 matching 11 bases. CDR3 length equals 14 residues. CDR1 is MNHEY and CDR2 is SMNVEV in the germline V gene (reference sequence). J lost 4 bases, V lost 8 bases, and 6 bases had no gene match. CDR3 amino acids: CASSRDRGSYGYTF. CDR3 in DNA: TGTGCCAGCTCTCGGGACAGGGGGTCCTATGGCTACACCTTC.

Comment on this clone: At the DNA level, this CDR3 is encoded by other sequences in the same sample as well. The chain has TRBV6-6 and TRBJ2-7; TRBD1 agrees at 10 bases. CDR3 length equals 15 residues. Germline V gene data show CDR1 as MNHNY and CDR2 as SVGAGI (reference sequence). The V gene end was trimmed by 5 bases and the J gene end by 2 bases; junction bases not matched to a gene: 6. CDR3 bases: TGTGCCAGCAGTCCCCGACAGGGGGCGGCCTACGAGCAGTACTTC. This sequence encodes CASSPRQGAAYEQYF.

The genes are TRBV5-1 and TRBJ2-5, with D perhaps matching TRBD1 (7 bases). The CDR3 loop spans 14 amino acids. Per germline, CDR1 SGHRS and CDR2 YFSETQ. V lost 4 bases and J lost 2, with 12 bases in between. The CDR3 protein is CASSAPGGQETQYF. The CDR3 DNA is TGCGCCAGCAGCGCCCCAGGGGGGCAAGAGACCCAGTACTTC.

The chain couples TRBV28 to TRBJ2-7; D unresolved. Germline V gene lookup returns CDR1 MDHEN and CDR2 SYDVKM. The V gene lost 2 bases and the J gene lost 9 bases, with 11 bases spanning the gap. The CDR3 totals 12 residues. This CDR3 reads CASSLKGSGQYF. CDR3 bases: TGTGCCAGCAGTTTAAAAGGTTCGGGGCAGTACTTC.

The genes are TRBV11-2 and TRBJ1-6; 7 positions match TRBD1. The length of the CDR3 is 16 residues. The V gene's germline CDR1 is SGHAT and CDR2 FQNNGV. V was clipped by 3 bases and J by 0 bases; unmatched bases: 2. The CDR3 reads CASSLGQSSYNSPLHF. The CDR3 DNA is TGTGCCAGCAGCTTGGGACAGAGCTCCTATAATTCACCCCTCCACTTT.

The V and J genes are TRBV5-1 and TRBJ2-7; 8 bases are shared with TRBD1. CDR1 is SGHRS, CDR2 YFSETQ, per germline. V was clipped by 1 base and J by 0 bases; unmatched bases: 12. The CDR3 is made up of 18 amino acids. The CDR3 DNA reads TGCGCCAGCAGCTTGAGACAGGGGTTAACCTCTACCTCCTACGAGCAGTACTTC. It yields the protein CASSLRQGLTSTSYEQYF.

The chain links TRBV6-2 or TRBV6-3 to TRBJ2-7, with 8 positions matching TRBD2. Germline V CDR1 and CDR2: MNHEY, SVGEGT. J was trimmed by 1 base and V by 1 base; bases with no gene match: 6. The CDR3 totals 16 residues. The CDR3 protein is CASSYWQRELSYEQYF. The CDR3 nucleotides are TGTGCCAGCAGTTACTGGCAGCGGGAGCTTTCCTACGAGCAGTACTTC.

The sample holds a few counts of this clone. The V gene is TRBV28, the J gene TRBJ2-5; 14 nucleotides line up with TRBD2. The CDR3 extends over 16 amino acids. Looked up from germline, CDR1 is MDHEN and CDR2 is SYDVKM. V lost 6 bases to trimming and J lost 5 bases; unmatched junction nucleotides: 8. The CDR3 is CASSRGTSGRGETQYF. The CDR3, as DNA: TGTGCCAGCAGCCGTGGGACTAGCGGGAGAGGGGAGACCCAGTACTTC. Supplemented by reference TRBV28 and TRBJ2-5, the full variable domain reads DVKVTQSSRYLVKRTGEKVFLECVQDMDHENMFWYRQDPGLGLRLIYFSYDVKMKEKGDIPEGYSVSREKKERFSLILESASTNQTSMYLCASSRGTSGRGETQYFGPGTRLLVL.

The V call is TRBV14, the J call TRBJ2-7; D is ambiguous. CDR1 and CDR2 (germline): SGHDN, FVKESK. This CDR3 is built from 13 residues. The V gene lost 0 bases and the J gene lost 3 bases, with 6 bases spanning the gap. This chain's CDR3 is CASSQDVSYEQYF. CDR3 bases: TGTGCCAGCAGCCAAGATGTGAGCTACGAGCAGTACTTC.

This clone was detected only once. The V call is TRBV4-1, the J call TRBJ1-5, with D possibly TRBD1 on 6 matching bases. This CDR3 has 17 amino acids. Looked up from germline, CDR1 is MGHRA and CDR2 is YSYEKL. The V end lost 0 bases, the J end lost 1 base, and 13 bases lay between the germline ends. The CDR3 here is CASSQEGAGKSNQPQHF. The CDR3 DNA reads as TGCGCCAGCAGCCAAGAGGGGGCAGGCAAGAGCAATCAGCCCCAGCATTTT.

The chain is built from TRBV9 and TRBJ1-4, with a weak D call TRBD1 (5 bases). Trimming took off 0 bases at V and 7 bases at J, with 13 bases between the two ends. Germline V gene lookup returns CDR1 SGDLS and CDR2 YYNGEE. The CDR3 totals 15 residues. The CDR3 region has the DNA TGTGCCAGCAGCGTAGGGCAGGGATCCGTTGAAAAACTGTTTTTT. Protein sequence: CASSVGQGSVEKLFF.

The chain combines TRBV7-2 with TRBJ1-5; D remains unclear. The CDR3 sequence is 13 residues long. CDR1 and CDR2 from the germline V gene are SGHTA and FQGNSA. V was clipped by 6 bases and J by 5 bases, with 11 bases between them. The CDR3 DNA reads as TGTGCCAGCAGTCGATGGCTGGATCAGCCCCAGCATTTT. Its protein is CASSRWLDQPQHF.

The J gene is TRBJ2-1, the V gene TRBV11-2; 7 bases match TRBD1. The CDR3 has 14 residues. V was clipped by 4 bases and J by 9 bases; unmatched bases: 9. Germline V lookup: CDR1 SGHAT, CDR2 FQNNGV. CDR3 sequence: CASSWGQLLTEQFF. The CDR3 DNA reads as TGTGCCAGCAGCTGGGGACAGTTGCTAACTGAGCAGTTCTTC.

The rearrangement uses TRBV7-8 and TRBJ1-5; D unclear. Trimming stripped 1 base from V and 6 bases from J, with 16 bases between. Germline V gene sequence: CDR1 SGHVS, CDR2 FQNEAQ. The CDR3 consists of 16 residues. CDR3 nucleotide sequence: TGTGCCAGCAGCTTAGTTCGGTGGAGAGCGGTTCAGCCCCAGCATTTT. It is translated as CASSLVRWRAVQPQHF.